The 25 T cell receptor beta chains presented below share a single source sample, sequenced in a study of cytomegalovirus exposure and HLA in healthy donors. In the PCR, 60 Vbeta and 13 Jbeta primers were used. Profiled with immunoSEQ multiplex PCR; TCRdb holds only in-frame clones, not every one. The sample includes about 160,000 clones, 80% to 90% seen only once; the top ten take around 6.7%. Material: PBMCs. The receptors derive from a woman aged 30 to 39 in good health and CMV-seropositive.

The chain is built from TRBV19 and TRBJ1-2; tentative D call: TRBD1 (6 bases). Looked up from germline, CDR1 is LNHDA and CDR2 is SQIVND (reference sequence). The germline V and J ends were trimmed by 3 bases and 0 bases, with 11 bases remaining between them. The CDR3 totals 15 residues. For the CDR3, the DNA is TGTGCCAGTAGTATCATGACAGGTCCTAACTATGGCTACACCTTC. This gives the protein CASSIMTGPNYGYTF.

The gene calls are TRBV7-8 and TRBJ1-1, with D possibly matching TRBD1 (5 bases). The CDR3 extends over 13 amino acids. CDR1 and CDR2 from the germline V gene are SGHVS and FQNEAQ. V was clipped by 7 bases and J by 0 bases, with 9 bases between them. CDR3 in DNA: TGTGCCAGCACCTGGGGCCTGAACACTGAAGCTTTCTTT. Translating it yields CASTWGLNTEAFF. Variable domain in full (rest from reference TRBV7-8 and TRBJ1-1): GAGVSQSPRYKVAKRGQDVALRCDPISGHVSLFWYQQALGQGPEFLTYFQNEAQLDKSGLPSDRFFAERPEGSVSTLKIQRTQQEDSAVYLCASTWGLNTEAFFGQGTRLTVV.

V usage is TRBV11-2 and J usage is TRBJ2-1, with D hard to call. V dropped 5 bases and J dropped 6 bases, with 8 bases sitting between them. The CDR3 covers 12 residues. Germline loops: CDR1 SGHAT, CDR2 FQNNGV. Here the CDR3 reads CASSPGSNEQFF. Here the CDR3 DNA reads TGTGCCAGCAGCCCTGGTAGCAATGAGCAGTTCTTC.

The table lists this clone with a few counts. The chain employs TRBV6-5 and TRBJ1-2; D is unresolved. This CDR3 comprises 13 residues. Germline V gives CDR1 MNHEY, CDR2 SVGAGI. The V gene lost 6 bases and the J gene lost 8 bases, with 16 bases spanning the gap. CDR3 region: CASSRFTPRGYTF. The CDR3 DNA is TGTGCCAGCAGCCGATTTACACCGCGGGGCTACACCTTC.

This chain joins TRBV5-1 and TRBJ2-7; 10 bases align to TRBD2. The V and J ends lost 3 bases and 1 base, in that order; junction bases with no gene match: 7. Germline V CDR1 and CDR2: SGHRS, YFSETQ. The CDR3 totals 16 residues. DNA for the CDR3: TGCGCCAGCAGCTGGGCCGCTAGCGGGGGTTCCTACGAGCAGTACTTC. Translating gives CASSWAASGGSYEQYF.

The rearrangement links TRBV15 to TRBJ2-7; no clear D gene. From germline, CDR1 is LNHNV and CDR2 YYDKDF (reference sequence). The CDR3 loop spans 15 amino acids. V lost 5 bases, J lost 0 bases, and 14 bases lay in between. CDR3 residues: CATSAQYPPSYEQYF. The CDR3 DNA follows: TGTGCCACCAGCGCCCAGTACCCACCCTCCTACGAGCAGTACTTC.

The chain recombines TRBV7-2 with TRBJ2-1; TRBD2 agrees at 8 bases. J was trimmed by 4 bases and V by 5 bases; bases with no gene match: 7. The V gene's germline CDR1 is SGHTA and CDR2 FQGNSA. This CDR3 is built from 15 residues. The CDR3 loop is CASSAIGGAYNEQFF. In DNA form, the CDR3 reads TGTGCCAGCAGCGCCATCGGGGGGGCATACAATGAGCAGTTCTTC.

The chain couples TRBV4-3 to TRBJ1-2; 7 nucleotides agree with TRBD1. The CDR3 extends over 15 amino acids. The J segment lost 7 bases and the V segment lost 4 bases, leaving 12 bases of the junction unmatched. CDR1 and CDR2 from the germline V gene are LGHNA and YSLEER. CDR3 in amino acids: CASSRLGQPGTGYTF. As DNA, the CDR3 is TGCGCCAGCAGCCGGCTGGGACAGCCTGGGACTGGCTACACCTTC.

V and J are TRBV7-9 and TRBJ2-5; D is unclear. With 5 bases removed from V and 4 bases from J, the gap between germline ends came to 14 bases. Germline CDR1 SEHNR, CDR2 FQNEAQ (reference sequence). CDR3 length equals 14 residues. The CDR3 protein is CASSPSLRRETQYF. The CDR3, as DNA: TGTGCCAGCAGCCCATCTCTAAGAAGAGAGACCCAGTACTTC.

This sequence joins TRBV19 and TRBJ1-3, with TRBD1 as a possible D gene (6 bases). V was trimmed by 6 bases and J by 4 bases, leaving 16 bases between them. CDR3 size: 15 residues. Germline-derived CDR1 and CDR2 are LNHDA and SQIVND (reference sequence). The CDR3 sequence: CASSIWTARGNTIYF. In DNA, the CDR3 is TGTGCCAGTAGCATCTGGACAGCGCGAGGAAACACCATATATTTT.

This clone appeared a few times. The gene calls are TRBV6-5 and TRBJ2-7; no reliable D call. CDR3 length: 13 residues. The germline V gene encodes CDR1 MNHEY and CDR2 SVGAGI. V dropped 4 bases and J dropped 2 bases, with 9 bases sitting between them. CDR3 sequence reads: CASSFQRTYEQYF. The CDR3 coding sequence is TGTGCCAGCAGTTTTCAGCGTACCTACGAGCAGTACTTC.

The gene calls are TRBV2 and TRBJ1-1; tentatively, D is TRBD1 (5 bases). Germline V CDR1 and CDR2: SNHLY, FYNNEI. V was shortened by 5 bases and J by 0 bases, with 13 bases between the two germline ends. The CDR3 has 15 amino acids. CDR3 region: CASSPDSPMNTEAFF. The DNA for the CDR3 is TGTGCCAGCAGTCCTGACAGCCCGATGAACACTGAAGCTTTCTTT.

The genes are TRBV18 and TRBJ2-5; possibly TRBD1 for D (5 bases). This CDR3 comprises 13 residues. Germline CDR1 and CDR2: KGHSH and LQKENI. V lost 0 bases and J 7 bases, leaving 9 bases between the germline ends. CDR3 bases: TGTGCCAGCTCACCACCGTTCAGGGCGACCCAGTACTTC. Translation gives CASSPPFRATQYF.

This clone was seen once. The rearrangement uses TRBV9 and TRBJ2-7, with 9 bases matching TRBD1. V lost 4 bases to trimming and J lost 8 bases; unmatched junction nucleotides: 10. The CDR3 totals 14 residues. The V gene's germline CDR1 is SGDLS and CDR2 YYNGEE. The CDR3 coding sequence is TGTGCCAGCAGCCCGGATGGGGACAGGGCGCAGCAGTACTTC. As protein: CASSPDGDRAQQYF.

V is TRBV7-2 and J is TRBJ1-6; no firm D call. V was clipped by 1 base and J by 0 bases, with 13 bases between them. This CDR3 comprises 18 residues. Germline V gives CDR1 SGHTA, CDR2 FQGNSA. CDR3 sequence: CASSLVGDLSSYNSPLHF. In DNA, the CDR3 is TGTGCCAGCAGCTTAGTGGGAGATTTAAGCTCCTATAATTCACCCCTCCACTTT. Using reference TRBV7-2 and TRBJ1-6 for the parts outside the CDR3, the full variable domain is GAGVSQSPSNKVTEKGKDVELRCDPISGHTALYWYRQSLGQGLEFLIYFQGNSAPDKSGLPSDRFSAERTGGSVSTLTIQRTQQEDSAVYLCASSLVGDLSSYNSPLHFGNGTRLTVT.

The genes are TRBV6-5 and TRBJ1-2; the D gene is possibly TRBD1 (6 bases). Germline lookup yields CDR1 MNHEY and CDR2 SVGAGI. Trimming removed 6 bases at V and 8 bases at J, with 10 bases between. The CDR3 sequence is 11 residues long. DNA of the CDR3: TGTGCCAGCAGCGCAGGGGTGGGCTACACCTTC. Its protein product is CASSAGVGYTF.

The chain links TRBV27 to TRBJ1-2; 10 bases agree with TRBD1. The CDR3 is made up of 13 amino acids. Germline CDR1 MNHEY, CDR2 SMNVEV (reference sequence). Germline trimming cut 8 bases from V and 5 bases from J; bases unmatched to any gene: 5. CDR3 DNA sequence: TGTGCCAGCCGGACAGGGGGGCGATATGGCTACACCTTC. It specifies CASRTGGRYGYTF.

This sequence joins TRBV15 and TRBJ2-5; possible D gene TRBD2, 7 bases. V was shortened by 0 bases and J by 1 base, with 30 bases between the two germline ends. The CDR3 contains 22 residues. Germline loops: CDR1 LNHNV, CDR2 YYDKDF (reference sequence). DNA for the CDR3: TGTGCCACCAGCAGAGAGCCCCTTCGTCGGCGGAAGTCGAGGGGGGGCCAAGAGACCCAGTACTTC. Translation gives CATSREPLRRRKSRGGQETQYF.

This clone was recorded only once. The chain recombines TRBV10-3 with TRBJ1-3; TRBD1 agrees at 7 bases. The V segment lost 0 bases and the J segment 0 bases; nucleotides outside the gene matches: 14. Germline CDR1 and CDR2: ENHRY and SYGVKD. The CDR3 consists of 20 residues. In DNA form, the CDR3 reads TGTGCCATCAGTGAGTCGAGTGGCGCTGCAGGGGGATACTCTGGAAACACCATATATTTT. This sequence encodes CAISESSGAAGGYSGNTIYF.

The gene calls are TRBV19 and TRBJ1-1; TRBD1 matches 9 bases. The CDR3 has 16 amino acids. Germline CDR1 is LNHDA and CDR2 is SQIVND (reference sequence). Trimming removed 6 bases from V and 3 bases from J; junction bases left unmatched: 11. The DNA for the CDR3 is TGTGCCAGTAGGATCCTTCCGGGACAGGGAGACACTGAAGCTTTCTTT. Its protein is CASRILPGQGDTEAFF.

CDR3 DNA: TGCGCCAGCAGCCCACGCGACAGTAGCACAGATACGCAGTATTTT. Residues: CASSPRDSSTDTQYF. The V call is TRBV4-3, the J call TRBJ2-3, with a possible D match to TRBD1 (5 bases). Trimming cost V 4 bases and J 0 bases, with 11 bases left between them. The CDR3 length is 15 residues. Germline lookup yields CDR1 LGHNA and CDR2 YSLEER.

Notes on this clone: In the same sample, other DNA sequences code for this CDR3. This chain joins TRBV29-1 and TRBJ1-2; D is ambiguous. V lost 6 bases to trimming and J lost 2 bases, with 7 bases between them. The CDR3 totals 11 residues. Germline V gene data show CDR1 as SQVTM and CDR2 as ANQGSEA. The CDR3 nucleotides are TGCAGCGTCGTGGAGAACTATGGCTACACCTTC. Its translation is CSVVENYGYTF.

This chain joins TRBV18 and TRBJ1-1; no clear D gene. Trimming shortened V by 3 bases and J by 1 base, and 9 bases separated the two germline ends. Germline V gene sequence: CDR1 KGHSH, CDR2 LQKENI. This CDR3 comprises 14 residues. In DNA, the CDR3 is TGTGCCAGCTCACCCCTCTCGGGGAACACTGAAGCTTTCTTT. Translated, it gives CASSPLSGNTEAFF.

This chain joins TRBV18 and TRBJ1-2, with a tentative D call TRBD1 (6 bases). The CDR3 loop spans 16 amino acids. CDR1 KGHSH and CDR2 LQKENI come from the germline V gene. V was shortened by 5 bases and J by 7 bases, with 23 bases between the two germline ends. The CDR3 coding sequence is TGTGCCAGCTCAGCCACCGAGGGGGAGTACACCAGTGGCTACACCTTC. Translation gives CASSATEGEYTSGYTF.

V and J are TRBV5-1 and TRBJ2-5; D is undetermined. The germline gives CDR1 SGHRS, CDR2 YFSETQ. V lost 5 bases to trimming and J lost 1 base, with 12 bases between them. The CDR3 contains 14 residues. The CDR3 nucleotides are TGCGCCAGCAGGACTGCCGGGTCCCAAGAGACCCAGTACTTC. It translates to CASRTAGSQETQYF.